These 20 T cell receptor beta chains originate from one sample sequenced in a study of blood T cell repertoires in COVID-19. The method was immunoSEQ multiplex PCR; TCRdb's version includes in-frame clones alone and lacks a portion of them. The profile shows 160,000 or so clones, over 70% of them singletons. Sequenced material: PBMCs or T cells enriched from blood (not recorded which). The receptors shown here come from a middle-aged woman with acute COVID-19.

The rearrangement joins TRBV29-1 to TRBJ1-1, with 7 bases identical to TRBD1. V lost 6 bases and J lost 1; bases outside the gene matches: 8. The CDR3 has 14 residues. From germline, CDR1 is SQVTM and CDR2 ANQGSEA. CDR3 DNA sequence: TGCAGCGTCCATCCCGGGACAGAGAACACTGAAGCTTTCTTT. Encoded protein: CSVHPGTENTEAFF.

This clone was observed many times. CDR3 DNA sequence: TGTGCCAGCGGATTCCTATGGGGACAGGGGACCCCTGGGGCCAACGTCCTGACTTTC. Its protein product is CASGFLWGQGTPGANVLTF. This chain connects TRBV27 to TRBJ2-6; 10 bases are shared with TRBD1. The germline V gene encodes CDR1 MNHEY and CDR2 SMNVEV (reference sequence). The CDR3 runs 19 residues. V shed 8 bases and J 2 bases; nucleotides not matched to a gene: 15. Together with reference TRBV27 and TRBJ2-6, the CDR3 gives the full variable domain: EAQVTQNPRYLITVTGKKLTVTCSQNMNHEYMSWYRQDPGLGLRQIYYSMNVEVTDKGDVPEGYKVSRKEKRNFPLILESPSPNQTSLYFCASGFLWGQGTPGANVLTFGAGSRLTVL.

CDR3 region: CASSSTGMSNQPQHF. In DNA form, the CDR3 reads TGTGCCAGCAGTTCCACAGGGATGAGCAATCAGCCCCAGCATTTT. The V gene is TRBV28, the J gene TRBJ1-5; TRBD1 might be the D (6 bases). Germline assignment: CDR1 MDHEN and CDR2 SYDVKM. The CDR3 loop spans 15 amino acids. The V end lost 4 bases, the J end lost 1 base, and 11 bases lay between the germline ends.

This chain joins TRBV7-2 and TRBJ2-3, with D uncertain. CDR1 and CDR2 (germline): SGHTA, FQGNSA. CDR3 length: 12 residues. The V gene lost 2 bases and the J gene lost 2 bases, with 2 bases spanning the gap. In DNA form, the CDR3 reads TGTGCCAGCAGCTTACACACAGATACGCAGTATTTT. Translation gives CASSLHTDTQYF.

The rearrangement joins TRBV3-1 (or the pseudogene TRBV3-2) to TRBJ2-7; 7 nucleotides match TRBD2. Germline CDR1 reads LGHDT; CDR2 reads YNNKEL (reference sequence). V dropped 7 bases and J dropped 2; count of bases not matched to a gene: 8. The CDR3 is made up of 14 amino acids. This CDR3 reads CASTSGGGPYEQYF. DNA of the CDR3: TGTGCCAGCACCTCGGGGGGAGGCCCCTACGAGCAGTACTTC.

The chain couples TRBV5-6 to TRBJ2-3, with a weak D call TRBD2 (5 bases). The V and J ends lost 4 bases and 8 bases respectively, with 17 bases between them. The CDR3 totals 14 residues. In germline, CDR1 is SGHDT, CDR2 YYEEEE. CDR3 amino acids: CASSPDAGGGTQYF. The CDR3 DNA reads as TGTGCCAGCAGCCCCGATGCGGGCGGCGGTACGCAGTATTTT. The complete variable domain, with remaining parts taken from reference TRBV5-6 and TRBJ2-3, reads DAGVTQSPTHLIKTRGQQVTLRCSPKSGHDTVSWYQQALGQGPQFIFQYYEEEERQRGNFPDRFSGHQFPNYSSELNVNALLLGDSALYLCASSPDAGGGTQYFGPGTRLTVL.

This clone is a singleton in its sample. The chain carries TRBV5-1 and TRBJ1-1; TRBD1 matches 8 bases. Germline V gives CDR1 SGHRS, CDR2 YFSETQ. V lost 7 bases to trimming and J lost 1 base; unmatched junction nucleotides: 3. The CDR3 sequence is 13 residues long. CDR3 residues: CASSDRGNTEAFF. The CDR3 coding sequence is TGCGCCAGCTCTGACAGGGGGAACACTGAAGCTTTCTTT.

This clone appeared a single time. This chain joins TRBV10-3 and TRBJ2-5, with D maybe TRBD2 (6 bases). Trimming cost V 3 bases and J 6 bases, with 11 bases left between them. This CDR3 region has 13 residues. Per germline, CDR1 ENHRY and CDR2 SYGVKD. The CDR3 reads CAISDWDSKTQYF. The CDR3 nucleotides are TGTGCCATCAGTGATTGGGACTCGAAGACCCAGTACTTC.

V usage is TRBV13 and J usage is TRBJ2-3; possibly TRBD2 for D (6 bases). Germline V gene data show CDR1 as PRHDT and CDR2 as FYEKMQ (reference sequence). The V end was cut by 3 bases, the J end by 2 bases, with 12 bases between. The CDR3 sequence is 15 residues long. The DNA for the CDR3 is TGTGCCAGCAGCTTGGGGACTGACCCCACAGATACGCAGTATTTT. Translation gives CASSLGTDPTDTQYF.

This clone showed up just a few times. The chain employs TRBV7-2 and TRBJ2-1; tentative D call: TRBD2 (6 bases). V lost 5 bases, J lost 9 bases, and 23 bases lay in between. The CDR3 loop spans 16 amino acids. Germline loops: CDR1 SGHTA, CDR2 FQGNSA. The CDR3 nucleotides read TGTGCCAGCAGCCCCGCACCCGTAGGCGGGGCAGGTGAGCAGTTCTTC. The encoded protein is CASSPAPVGGAGEQFF.

The genes are TRBV6-1 and TRBJ2-7; TRBD2 matches 8 bases. Germline V gives CDR1 MNHNS, CDR2 SASEGT. Trimming removed 0 bases from V and 2 bases from J; junction bases left unmatched: 3. The CDR3 totals 15 residues. The CDR3 DNA follows: TGTGCCAGCAGTGAAGCGCTAGCGGGCACCTACGAGCAGTACGTC. Residues: CASSEALAGTYEQYV.

The CDR3 DNA sequence: TGTGCCAGCAGCTGGGGACAGGGGGCATTTGATGAGCAGTTCTTC. Its protein is CASSWGQGAFDEQFF. J is TRBJ2-1 and V is TRBV11-3; 12 bases line up with TRBD1. V shed 4 bases, J shed 8 bases, and the junction held 6 bases outside the gene matches. Looked up from germline, CDR1 is SGHNT and CDR2 is YENEEA. There are 15 residues in the CDR3.

This clone occurred once. The chain has TRBV5-4 and TRBJ1-1, with 8 bases lining up with TRBD1. Losses at the gene ends were 0 bases for V and 5 bases for J; bases not matched to a gene: 6. This CDR3 is 15 amino acids long. In germline, CDR1 is SGHNT, CDR2 YYREEE (reference sequence). This chain's CDR3 is CASSLGTGKRTEAFF. In DNA form, the CDR3 reads TGTGCCAGCAGCTTGGGGACAGGGAAAAGGACTGAAGCTTTCTTT.

The genes are TRBV11-3 and TRBJ2-1, with D unclear. Germline CDR1 is SGHNT and CDR2 is YENEEA. This CDR3 has 13 residues. V lost 1 base and J 9 bases, leaving 10 bases between the germline ends. This CDR3 reads CASSLGIIGEQFF. DNA for the CDR3: TGTGCCAGCAGCTTAGGAATTATCGGTGAGCAGTTCTTC.

The genes are TRBV5-1 and TRBJ2-2; TRBD2 aligns across 9 bases. The CDR3 covers 16 residues. V shed 1 base and J 4 bases; nucleotides not matched to a gene: 5. Germline V gene data show CDR1 as SGHRS and CDR2 as YFSETQ. CDR3 amino acids: CASSLLLAGTTGELFF. The CDR3 DNA is TGCGCCAGCAGCTTGCTCCTAGCGGGAACCACCGGGGAGCTGTTTTTT.

This sequence joins TRBV9 and TRBJ2-3; 10 bases match TRBD2. The V gene's germline CDR1 is SGDLS and CDR2 YYNGEE. The trim removed 3 bases at V and 5 bases at J, leaving 6 bases unmatched. The CDR3 is 15 residues long. The CDR3 nucleotides are TGTGCCAGCAGCGCGCCTAGCGGGAGCCGAGATACGCAGTATTTT. Protein product: CASSAPSGSRDTQYF.

V is TRBV3-1 (or the pseudogene TRBV3-2) and J is TRBJ2-3; 10 nucleotides agree with TRBD2. After removal of 0 bases from V and 6 bases from J, the junction contained 9 bases not matched to a gene. Germline V gives CDR1 LGHDT, CDR2 YNNKEL (reference sequence). CDR3 length: 17 amino acids. In DNA, the CDR3 is TGTGCCAGCAGCCAAGACGTCGGGACTAGCGCTACCGATACGCAGTATTTT. Translation gives CASSQDVGTSATDTQYF.

The genes are TRBV6-6 and TRBJ2-5; D unclear. The V end lost 3 bases, the J end lost 0 bases, and 8 bases lay between the germline ends. The CDR3 is made up of 14 amino acids. Germline V lookup: CDR1 MNHNY, CDR2 SVGAGI (reference sequence). CDR3 coding DNA: TGTGCCAGCAGTTATTACCGGGACCAAGAGACCCAGTACTTC. Protein: CASSYYRDQETQYF.

A few counts support this clone. The rearrangement links TRBV2 to TRBJ2-1; 14 nucleotides match TRBD2. The CDR3 loop spans 15 amino acids. Germline CDR1 and CDR2: SNHLY and FYNNEI. Trimming removed 6 bases from V and 7 bases from J; junction bases left unmatched: 5. The CDR3 here is CASRTSGRAANEQFF. CDR3 in DNA: TGTGCCAGCAGGACTAGCGGGAGGGCAGCGAATGAGCAGTTCTTC.

Only a few counts were recorded for this clone. The J gene is TRBJ1-3, the V gene TRBV11-3, with D possibly being TRBD1 (5 bases). Germline V gene data show CDR1 as SGHNT and CDR2 as YENEEA. Trimming stripped 7 bases from V and 2 bases from J, with 24 bases between. The CDR3 has 18 residues. The CDR3 region has the DNA TGTGCCAGCAATTACGGGGAGGGGTCCGTCGCGACTGGAAACACCATATATTTT. Translating it yields CASNYGEGSVATGNTIYF.